Each of the 9 T cell receptor beta chains below was sequenced from the same sample in a study of blood T cells in healthy people across ages. Next came a second PCR, run for about 6 to 12 cycles, which used a sample-barcoded 5' primer along with a J-beta primer mix. TCRdb independently ran MiXCR on the 5' RACE reads; one entry per CDR3 protein. The data show approximately 690,000 distinct CDR3 sequences, with roughly 58% seen just once and approximately 40% held by the top ten. Sample: blood. These receptors all stem from a man aged 55 to 70 in good health.

V usage is TRBV7-3 and J usage is TRBJ2-1; the D gene is possibly TRBD2 (6 bases). The CDR3 has 15 residues. Trimming stripped 1 base from V and 6 bases from J, with 13 bases between. Germline V gene lookup returns CDR1 SGHTA and CDR2 FQGTGA. The CDR3 sequence is CASSLMGGKRNEQFF. Written as DNA, the CDR3 is TGTGCCAGCAGCTTAATGGGCGGGAAGCGCAATGAGCAGTTCTTC.

The V and J genes are TRBV20-1 and TRBJ2-5; D might be TRBD2 (5 bases). The CDR3 consists of 15 residues. Germline V gene lookup returns CDR1 DFQATT and CDR2 SNEGSKA (reference sequence). The V gene lost 2 bases and the J gene lost 0 bases, with 13 bases spanning the gap. In DNA form, the CDR3 reads TGCAGTGCTAGATCGGGTGAGGGTGACCAAGAGACCCAGTACTTC. Its protein is CSARSGEGDQETQYF.

This clonotype was counted only a few times. CDR3 in amino acids: CSARDRLHSGANVLTF. CDR3 DNA: TGCAGTGCTAGGGACAGACTACACTCTGGGGCCAACGTCCTGACTTTC. This chain links TRBV20-1 with TRBJ2-6, with TRBD1 as a possible D gene (6 bases). Germline V gene lookup returns CDR1 DFQATT and CDR2 SNEGSKA (reference sequence). The V gene lost 3 bases and the J gene lost 0 bases, with 12 bases spanning the gap. The CDR3 runs 16 residues.

The rearrangement links TRBV5-6 to TRBJ1-4; D is perhaps TRBD1 (5 bases). Germline lookup yields CDR1 SGHDT and CDR2 YYEEEE. The CDR3 sequence is 15 residues long. V lost 5 bases to trimming and J lost 2 bases, with 13 bases between them. The CDR3 region has the DNA TGTGCCAGCAGTCCGGGACCTCCGACTAATGAAAAACTGTTTTTT. Translating it yields CASSPGPPTNEKLFF.

V and J are TRBV5-1 and TRBJ2-5, with D perhaps matching TRBD1 or TRBD2 (5 bases each). This CDR3 spans 15 amino acids. CDR1 and CDR2 (germline): SGHRS, YFSETQ. V was pared by 5 bases and J by 5 bases, with 19 bases between. CDR3 sequence: CASSPNPGPRETQYF. CDR3 DNA sequence: TGCGCCAGCAGTCCCAACCCGGGGCCTCGGGAGACCCAGTACTTC.

This rearrangement joins TRBV7-2 to TRBJ1-1; TRBD1 might be the D (6 bases). CDR1 is SGHTA, CDR2 FQGNSA, per germline. This CDR3 comprises 14 residues. V was clipped by 5 bases and J by 5 bases, with 15 bases between them. The CDR3 DNA sequence: TGTGCCAGCAGCACGAGCAGGGGCTCGACTGAAGCTTTCTTT. Translation gives CASSTSRGSTEAFF.

This clonotype was seen at least ten times. The rearrangement links TRBV6-1 to TRBJ2-5, with 7 nucleotides matching TRBD1. The V gene's germline CDR1 is MNHNS and CDR2 SASEGT. The CDR3 is 14 residues long. J was trimmed by 5 bases and V by 1 base; bases with no gene match: 4. CDR3 loop: CASSEGDSRETQYF. The CDR3 DNA is TGTGCCAGCAGTGAAGGGGACAGTCGGGAGACCCAGTACTTC.

This sequence joins TRBV10-3 and TRBJ2-5, with D possibly being TRBD1 (6 bases). CDR3 size: 15 residues. V was trimmed by 5 bases and J by 0 bases, leaving 13 bases between them. Germline values: CDR1 ENHRY, CDR2 SYGVKD. The CDR3 bases are TGTGCCATCAGTACCGAGACAGGCGACCAAGAGACCCAGTACTTC. Its translation: CAISTETGDQETQYF.

This chain connects TRBV7-2 to TRBJ2-7; 7 nucleotides line up with TRBD2. In germline, CDR1 is SGHTA, CDR2 FQGNSA. V shed 5 bases and J 4 bases; nucleotides not matched to a gene: 8. This CDR3 is 14 amino acids long. As DNA, the CDR3 is TGTGCCAGCAGCATGAGGACTAGTGGTTACGAGCAGTACTTC. Amino acid sequence: CASSMRTSGYEQYF.